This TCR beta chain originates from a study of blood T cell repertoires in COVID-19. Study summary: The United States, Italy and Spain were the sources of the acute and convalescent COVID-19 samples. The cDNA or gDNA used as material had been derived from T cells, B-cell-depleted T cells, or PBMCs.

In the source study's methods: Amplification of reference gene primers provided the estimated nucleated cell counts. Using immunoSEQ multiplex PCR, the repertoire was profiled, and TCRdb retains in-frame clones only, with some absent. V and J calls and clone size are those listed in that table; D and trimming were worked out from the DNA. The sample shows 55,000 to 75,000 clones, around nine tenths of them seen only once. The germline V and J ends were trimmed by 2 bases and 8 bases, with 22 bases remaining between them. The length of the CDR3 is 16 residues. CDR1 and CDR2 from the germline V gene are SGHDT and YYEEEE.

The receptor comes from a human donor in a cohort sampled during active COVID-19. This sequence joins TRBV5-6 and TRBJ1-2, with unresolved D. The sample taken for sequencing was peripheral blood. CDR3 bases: TGTGCCAGCAGCTTATTAGGTTCCCGCACTAATGAAGGCTACACCTTC. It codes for CASSLLGSRTNEGYTF.